A single sample is the source of the 17 T cell receptor beta chains below, sequenced in a study of Ad26.COV2.S vaccination and SARS-CoV-2 variants. Clones were sequenced by immunoSEQ multiplex PCR, and TCRdb holds only the in-frame ones, with some missing. The repertoire includes about 98,000 clones, around three quarters of them detected once, and around a sixth sits in the top ten. Sample: peripheral blood, taken after recovery from COVID-19. All receptors derive from a human donor who had recovered from COVID-19.

The rearrangement uses TRBV19 and TRBJ1-4; TRBD1 aligns across 7 bases. In germline, CDR1 is LNHDA, CDR2 SQIVND (reference sequence). The CDR3 extends over 13 amino acids. Trimming at V came to 7 bases and at J to 2 bases, leaving 1 base not matched to a gene. Written as DNA, the CDR3 is TGTGCCAGTACGACAGGGACTAATGAAAAACTGTTTTTT. It yields the protein CASTTGTNEKLFF. Variable domain in full (rest from reference TRBV19 and TRBJ1-4): DGGITQSPKYLFRKEGQNVTLSCEQNLNHDAMYWYRQDPGQGLRLIYYSQIVNDFQKGDIAEGYSVSREKKESFPLTVTSAQKNPTAFYLCASTTGTNEKLFFGSGTQLSVL.

The V call is TRBV6-1, the J call TRBJ2-1, with D perhaps TRBD1 (6 bases). Looked up from germline, CDR1 is MNHNS and CDR2 is SASEGT. The CDR3 runs to 17 residues. V lost 2 bases and J lost 5, with 19 bases in between. CDR3 region: CASSENPGARPNNEQFF. In DNA, the CDR3 is TGTGCCAGCAGTGAAAATCCAGGGGCGCGACCTAACAATGAGCAGTTCTTC.

The gene calls are TRBV5-1 and TRBJ2-3; weak D call: TRBD2 (6 bases). V lost 4 bases and J lost 9, with 18 bases in between. This CDR3 has 14 residues. CDR1 SGHRS and CDR2 YFSETQ come from the germline V gene. CDR3 bases: TGCGCCAGCAGCCCCGATGGGGGGACCGGCACGCAGTATTTT. The encoded protein is CASSPDGGTGTQYF.

This sequence joins TRBV6-6 and TRBJ1-5; TRBD1 agrees at 7 bases. Germline loops: CDR1 MNHNY, CDR2 SVGAGI (reference sequence). CDR3 length equals 14 residues. V lost 5 bases, J lost 7 bases, and 8 bases stayed unmatched. CDR3 in DNA: TGTGCCAGCAGTCCAGGAGGGGGCGGCCAGCCCCAGCATTTT. This encodes CASSPGGGGQPQHF.

This clone came up a few times. The chain recombines TRBV6-4 with TRBJ1-1, with TRBD1 identical over 7 bases. The CDR3 has 13 amino acids. The germline V gene encodes CDR1 MRHNA and CDR2 SNTAGT. J lost 3 bases, V lost 5 bases, and 3 bases had no gene match. The CDR3 region has the DNA TGTGCCAGCAGTCTTGACAGGGACACTGAAGCTTTCTTT. It translates to CASSLDRDTEAFF.

The chain combines TRBV27 with TRBJ2-7; D not resolved. Germline values: CDR1 MNHEY, CDR2 SMNVEV (reference sequence). This CDR3 has 12 amino acids. Trimming took 5 bases from V and 5 from J, leaving 10 bases between them. The CDR3 sequence: CASSRIGDEQYF. For the CDR3, the DNA is TGTGCCAGCAGTCGAATTGGGGACGAGCAGTACTTC.

The CDR3 DNA reads TGTGCCAGCAGTGCCACAGGGTATGGCTACACCTTC. Translation: CASSATGYGYTF. The J gene is TRBJ1-2, the V gene TRBV28, with D possibly TRBD1 on 6 matching bases. Trimming took 5 bases from V and 5 from J, leaving 9 bases between them. The CDR3 totals 12 residues. In germline, CDR1 is MDHEN, CDR2 SYDVKM.

The count of this clone is one. The chain employs TRBV11-2 and TRBJ1-1; the D is unclear. CDR3 length equals 13 residues. Germline CDR1 reads SGHAT; CDR2 reads FQNNGV. V lost 0 bases, J lost 11 bases, and 13 bases lay in between. The CDR3 here is CASSLEWEGRAFF. The CDR3 DNA reads as TGTGCCAGCAGCTTAGAGTGGGAAGGTAGGGCTTTCTTT.

The chain carries TRBV7-3 and TRBJ2-3; D unclear. Germline lookup yields CDR1 SGHTA and CDR2 FQGTGA. This CDR3 is built from 14 residues. Between the trimmed V and J ends, which lost 6 bases and 0 bases, there was a span of 10 bases. The CDR3 protein is CASSLGASTDTQYF. CDR3 in DNA: TGTGCCAGCAGTCTGGGTGCTAGCACAGATACGCAGTATTTT.

The chain carries TRBV6-2 or TRBV6-3 and TRBJ2-7, with D hard to call. The CDR3 extends over 11 amino acids. Trimming took off 5 bases at V and 10 bases at J, with 12 bases between the two ends. Per the germline V gene, CDR1 is MNHEY and CDR2 is SVGEGT. The CDR3 loop reads CASSTYSDQYF. The CDR3 bases are TGTGCCAGCAGTACCTACAGTGATCAGTACTTC.

This CDR3 is CASIAGANTGELFF. The DNA of the CDR3 is TGTGCCAGCATAGCGGGCGCGAACACCGGGGAGCTGTTTTTT. V is TRBV2 and J is TRBJ2-2, with TRBD2 matching over 7 bases. This CDR3 spans 14 amino acids. The V gene's germline CDR1 is SNHLY and CDR2 FYNNEI. The V segment lost 7 bases and the J segment 0 bases; nucleotides outside the gene matches: 2. Filled out from reference TRBV2 and TRBJ2-2, the complete variable domain reads EPEVTQTPSHQVTQMGQEVILRCVPISNHLYFYWYRQILGQKVEFLVSFYNNEISEKSEIFDDQFSVERPDGSNFTLKIRSTKLEDSAMYFCASIAGANTGELFFGEGSRLTVL.

The chain employs TRBV10-3 and TRBJ1-1, with 7 bases that match TRBD1. J gave up 7 bases and V 2 bases, and 7 bases lay outside the gene matches. Germline V gene sequence: CDR1 ENHRY, CDR2 SYGVKD. The CDR3 contains 14 residues. Here the CDR3 reads CAISETGDYSEAFF. CDR3 coding DNA: TGTGCCATCAGTGAGACAGGGGACTACAGTGAAGCTTTCTTT.

This clone appeared once. The gene calls are TRBV5-5 and TRBJ2-7; the D is unclear. Trimming stripped 2 bases from V and 5 bases from J, with 8 bases between. The CDR3 sequence is 12 residues long. Germline CDR1 is SGHKS and CDR2 is YYEKEE (reference sequence). CDR3 region: CASSLYKHEQYF. The CDR3 region has the DNA TGTGCCAGCAGCTTATACAAGCACGAGCAGTACTTC.

This chain uses TRBV4-2 with TRBJ2-1; possible D gene TRBD2, 6 bases. CDR1 is LGHNA, CDR2 YNFKEQ, per germline. The CDR3 is 13 amino acids. V was shortened by 0 bases and J by 14 bases, with 14 bases between the two germline ends. Written as DNA, the CDR3 is TGTGCCAGCAGCCAAGATCTCGAGCGCGGGGAGTTCTTC. Translating gives CASSQDLERGEFF.

This chain links TRBV7-2 with TRBJ1-6; unclear D gene. V was clipped by 4 bases and J by 5 bases, with 12 bases between them. The germline V gene encodes CDR1 SGHTA and CDR2 FQGNSA. The CDR3 contains 15 residues. The CDR3 nucleotides are TGTGCCAGCAGCTCTAGACTTCGTGATAATTCACCCCTCCACTTT. Translating gives CASSSRLRDNSPLHF.

This rearrangement joins TRBV12-3 or TRBV12-4 to TRBJ1-2; D not resolved. Trimming shortened V by 8 bases and J by 4 bases, and 11 bases separated the two germline ends. The CDR3 covers 12 residues. CDR3 in DNA: TGTGCCAGCTCCGAGGTCGGCTATGGCTACACCTTC. The encoded protein is CASSEVGYGYTF.

V and J are TRBV19 and TRBJ1-6; D ambiguous. The CDR3 loop spans 13 amino acids. Germline V CDR1 and CDR2: LNHDA, SQIVND (reference sequence). The V gene lost 8 bases and the J gene lost 7 bases, with 12 bases spanning the gap. The CDR3 DNA follows: TGTGCCAGTGGTGCGCAGTGGAATTCACCCCTCCACTTT. Protein sequence: CASGAQWNSPLHF.